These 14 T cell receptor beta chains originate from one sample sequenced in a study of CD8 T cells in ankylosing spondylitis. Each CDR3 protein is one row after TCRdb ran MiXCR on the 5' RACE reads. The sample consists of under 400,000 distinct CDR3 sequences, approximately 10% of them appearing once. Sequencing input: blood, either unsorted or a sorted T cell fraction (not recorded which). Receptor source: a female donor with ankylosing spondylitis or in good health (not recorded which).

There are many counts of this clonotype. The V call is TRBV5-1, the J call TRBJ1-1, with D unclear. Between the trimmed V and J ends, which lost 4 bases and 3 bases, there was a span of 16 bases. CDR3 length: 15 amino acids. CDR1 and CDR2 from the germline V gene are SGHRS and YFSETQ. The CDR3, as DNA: TGCGCCAGCAGCCCGGGTTTTTGGGAGGACACTGAAGCTTTCTTT. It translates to CASSPGFWEDTEAFF.

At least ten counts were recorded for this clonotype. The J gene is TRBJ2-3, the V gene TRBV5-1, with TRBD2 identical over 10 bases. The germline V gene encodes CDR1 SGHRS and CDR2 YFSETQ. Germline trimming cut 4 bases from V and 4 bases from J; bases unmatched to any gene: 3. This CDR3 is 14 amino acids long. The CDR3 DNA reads TGCGCCAGCAGCACCGGGACTAGCGCAGATACGCAGTATTTT. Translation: CASSTGTSADTQYF. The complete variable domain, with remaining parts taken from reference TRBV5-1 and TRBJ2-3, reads KAGVTQTPRYLIKTRGQQVTLSCSPISGHRSVSWYQQTPGQGLQFLFEYFSETQRNKGNFPGRFSGRQFSNSRSEMNVSTLELGDSALYLCASSTGTSADTQYFGPGTRLTVL.

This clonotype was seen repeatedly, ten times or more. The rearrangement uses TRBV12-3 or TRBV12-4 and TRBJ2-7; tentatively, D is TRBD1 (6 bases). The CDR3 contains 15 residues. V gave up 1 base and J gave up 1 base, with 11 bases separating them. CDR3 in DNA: TGTGCCAGCAGTTTAGAGGCAGGGGTGTCCTACGAGCAGTACTTC. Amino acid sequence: CASSLEAGVSYEQYF.

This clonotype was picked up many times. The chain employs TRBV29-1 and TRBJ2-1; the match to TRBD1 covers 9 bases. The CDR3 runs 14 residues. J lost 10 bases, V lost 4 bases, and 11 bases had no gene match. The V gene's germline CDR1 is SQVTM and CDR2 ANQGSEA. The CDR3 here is CSVGTGQGIGEQFF. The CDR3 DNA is TGCAGCGTTGGAACGGGACAGGGAATAGGGGAGCAGTTCTTC.

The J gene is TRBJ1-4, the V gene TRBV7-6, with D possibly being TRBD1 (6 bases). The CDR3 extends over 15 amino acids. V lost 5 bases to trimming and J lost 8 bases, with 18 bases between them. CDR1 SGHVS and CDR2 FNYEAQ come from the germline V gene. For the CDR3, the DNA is TGTGCCAGCAGCCCCCCGGGCAGGGGAGGAGAAAAACTGTTTTTT. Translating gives CASSPPGRGGEKLFF.

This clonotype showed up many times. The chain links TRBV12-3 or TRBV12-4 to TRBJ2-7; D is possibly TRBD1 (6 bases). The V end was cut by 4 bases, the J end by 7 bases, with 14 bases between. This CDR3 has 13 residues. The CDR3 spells CASSYTGSGEQYF. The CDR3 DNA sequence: TGTGCCAGCAGTTATACAGGGTCTGGAGAGCAGTACTTC.

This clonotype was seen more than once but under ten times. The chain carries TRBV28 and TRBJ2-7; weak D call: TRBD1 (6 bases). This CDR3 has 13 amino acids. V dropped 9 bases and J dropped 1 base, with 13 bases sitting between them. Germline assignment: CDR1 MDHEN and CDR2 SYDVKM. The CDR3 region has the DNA TGTGCCAGTGCCCCCAGGGGTTCCTACGAGCAGTACTTC. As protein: CASAPRGSYEQYF.

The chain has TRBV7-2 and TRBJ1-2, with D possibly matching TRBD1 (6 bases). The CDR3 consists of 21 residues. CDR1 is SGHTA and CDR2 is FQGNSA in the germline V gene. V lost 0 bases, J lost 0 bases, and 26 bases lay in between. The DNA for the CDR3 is TGTGCCAGCAGCTTAGCTCCTTGGGACACGCGCCTACTTACCGCTAACTATGGCTACACCTTC. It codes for CASSLAPWDTRLLTANYGYTF.

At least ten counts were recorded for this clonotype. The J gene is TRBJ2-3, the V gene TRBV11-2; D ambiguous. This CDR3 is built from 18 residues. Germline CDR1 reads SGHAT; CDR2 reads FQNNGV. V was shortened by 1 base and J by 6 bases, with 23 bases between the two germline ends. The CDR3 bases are TGTGCCAGCAGCTTAGGGTATCGGTGGGGAATCCTTCGCGATACGCAGTATTTT. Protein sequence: CASSLGYRWGILRDTQYF.

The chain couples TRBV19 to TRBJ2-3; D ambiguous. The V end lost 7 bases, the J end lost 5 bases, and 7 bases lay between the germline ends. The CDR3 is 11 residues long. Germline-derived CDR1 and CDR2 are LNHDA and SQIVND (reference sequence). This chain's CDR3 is CASKVGDTQYF. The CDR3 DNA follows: TGTGCCAGTAAAGTCGGAGATACGCAGTATTTT.

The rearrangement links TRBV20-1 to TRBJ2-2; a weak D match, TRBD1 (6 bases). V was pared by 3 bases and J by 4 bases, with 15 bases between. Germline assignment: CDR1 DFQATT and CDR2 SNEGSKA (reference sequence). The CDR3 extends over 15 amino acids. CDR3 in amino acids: CSARGIQGFTGELFF. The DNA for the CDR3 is TGCAGTGCTAGGGGGATACAGGGTTTCACCGGGGAGCTGTTTTTT.

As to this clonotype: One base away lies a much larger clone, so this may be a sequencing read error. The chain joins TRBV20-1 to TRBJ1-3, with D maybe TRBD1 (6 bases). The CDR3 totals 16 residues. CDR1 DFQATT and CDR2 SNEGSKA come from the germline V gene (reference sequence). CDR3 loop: CCARMVAGGTGNTIYF. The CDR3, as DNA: TGCTGTGCTAGGATGGTGGCGGGGGGCACTGGAAACACCATATATTTT.

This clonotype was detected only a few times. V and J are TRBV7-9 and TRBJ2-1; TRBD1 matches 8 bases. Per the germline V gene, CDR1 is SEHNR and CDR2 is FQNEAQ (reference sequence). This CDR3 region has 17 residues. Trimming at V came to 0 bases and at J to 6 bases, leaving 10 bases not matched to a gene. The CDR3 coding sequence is TGTGCCAGCAGCTTAGCCCGGACAGGGACGGGTCGCAATGAGCAGTTCTTC. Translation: CASSLARTGTGRNEQFF.

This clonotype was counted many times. Written as DNA, the CDR3 is TGCGCCAGCAGCCCGGCGACCCCGGACAGGGCTGGAAACACCATATATTTT. It codes for CASSPATPDRAGNTIYF. The V call is TRBV5-1, the J call TRBJ1-3; 8 bases are a match to TRBD1. Germline V gene data show CDR1 as SGHRS and CDR2 as YFSETQ. Trimming cost V 4 bases and J 2 bases; bases outside gene matches: 11. The CDR3 length is 17 residues.